Included here is one T cell receptor (beta chain) sequence, with context. Profiled with immunoSEQ multiplex PCR; TCRdb holds only in-frame clones, not every one. The sample carries roughly 19,000 clones, 78% recorded once. Genomic DNA template from tumor biopsies or peripheral blood, about 600 ng to 6,004 ng input. The data belong to a study of T cells in tumors after PD-1 blockade. Study-level information: A subset received ongoing vismodegib 150 mg daily alongside anti-PD-1 therapy. Blood samples averaged roughly 110,000 templates (range roughly 21,000-290,000) and fewer than 40,000 unique clonotypes.

The CDR3 runs 17 residues. V shed 4 bases, J shed 3 bases, and the junction held 8 bases outside the gene matches. CDR1 is SEHNR, CDR2 FQNEAQ, per germline (reference sequence). The rearrangement joins TRBV7-9 to TRBJ1-6; 8 positions agree with TRBD1. The receptor comes from a human donor with basal cell carcinoma. The sequencing used PBMCs, collected before anti-PD-1 treatment. CDR3 DNA: TGTGCCAGCAGCTCTCTTACCGGGACAGGCTATAATTCACCCCTCCACTTT. It encodes CASSSLTGTGYNSPLHF.